This T cell receptor beta chain was obtained from a study of T-cell reconstitution after alpha-beta-depleted transplantation in children. The study's findings and limits: Expanded graft clones numbering several hundred reportedly gave rise to alpha-beta T cells about two months after transplant. High day-60 TCRbeta diversity in some patients came from surviving recipient T cells and thymic progenitors. T-cell counts and diversity were attributed mostly to newly produced T cells one year after transplant.

V lost 0 bases and J lost 2, with 14 bases in between. The CDR3 runs 16 residues. From germline, CDR1 is MNHEY and CDR2 SVGAGI. The TCRbeta library was prepared with unique molecular identifiers. One entry per CDR3 protein, called by TCRdb with MiXCR from the PCR reads. The sample has around 440,000 distinct CDR3 sequences; roughly 17% are singletons. This clonotype was counted only a few times. Its antigen is unknown. The clonotype comes from a boy under two years old who had a stem cell transplant for Wiskott-Aldrich syndrome, so the T cells may come from the graft donor. This specimen consisted of PBMCs, mostly from graft donor cells, obtained 360 days after TCRalphabeta/CD19-depleted stem cell transplant. The gene calls are TRBV6-5 and TRBJ2-7; D gene ambiguous. CDR3 amino acids: CASSYSPLFGAYEQYF. The DNA for the CDR3 is TGTGCCAGCAGTTACTCCCCGCTCTTTGGGGCCTACGAGCAGTACTTC.